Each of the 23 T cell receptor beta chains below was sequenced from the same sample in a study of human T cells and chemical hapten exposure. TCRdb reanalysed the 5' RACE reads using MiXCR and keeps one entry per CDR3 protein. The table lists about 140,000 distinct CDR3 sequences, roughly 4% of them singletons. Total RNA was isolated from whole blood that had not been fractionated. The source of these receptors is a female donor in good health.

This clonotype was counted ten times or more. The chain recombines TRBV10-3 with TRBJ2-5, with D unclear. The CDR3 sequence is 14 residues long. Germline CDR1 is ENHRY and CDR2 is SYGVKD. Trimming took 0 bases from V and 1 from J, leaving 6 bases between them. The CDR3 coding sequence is TGTGCCATCAGTGAGTCGAACAGCCAAGAGACCCAGTACTTC. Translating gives CAISESNSQETQYF.

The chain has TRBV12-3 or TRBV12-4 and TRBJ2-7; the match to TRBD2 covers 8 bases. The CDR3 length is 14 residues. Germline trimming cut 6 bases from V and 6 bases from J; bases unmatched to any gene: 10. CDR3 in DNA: TGTGCCAGCAGGAATCTAGCGGGCCGTCGCGAGCAGTACTTC. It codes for CASRNLAGRREQYF.

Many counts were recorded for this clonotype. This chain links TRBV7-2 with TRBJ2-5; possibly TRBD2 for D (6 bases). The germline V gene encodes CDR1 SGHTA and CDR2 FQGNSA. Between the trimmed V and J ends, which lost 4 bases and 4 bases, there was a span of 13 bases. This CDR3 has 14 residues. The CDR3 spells CASSWRAEGETQYF. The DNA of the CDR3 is TGTGCCAGCAGCTGGAGGGCGGAGGGAGAGACCCAGTACTTC.

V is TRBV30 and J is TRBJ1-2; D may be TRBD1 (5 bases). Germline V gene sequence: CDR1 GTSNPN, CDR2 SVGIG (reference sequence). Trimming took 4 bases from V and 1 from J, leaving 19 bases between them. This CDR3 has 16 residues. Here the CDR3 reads CAWTWGGNSCNYGYTF. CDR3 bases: TGTGCCTGGACTTGGGGGGGAAACTCCTGTAACTATGGCTACACCTTC.

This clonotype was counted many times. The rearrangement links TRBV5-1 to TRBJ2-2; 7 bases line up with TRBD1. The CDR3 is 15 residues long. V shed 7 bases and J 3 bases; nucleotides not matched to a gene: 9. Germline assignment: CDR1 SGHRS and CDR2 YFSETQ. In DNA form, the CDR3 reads TGCGCCAGCCGGAAGGGGGCGTGGGACACCGGGGAGCTGTTTTTT. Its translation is CASRKGAWDTGELFF.

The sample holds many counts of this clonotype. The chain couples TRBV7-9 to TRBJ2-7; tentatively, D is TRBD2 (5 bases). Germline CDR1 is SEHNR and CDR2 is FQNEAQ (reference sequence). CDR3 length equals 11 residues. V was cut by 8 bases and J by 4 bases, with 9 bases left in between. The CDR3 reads CASARRYEQYF. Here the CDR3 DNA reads TGTGCCAGCGCGAGGAGGTACGAGCAGTACTTC.

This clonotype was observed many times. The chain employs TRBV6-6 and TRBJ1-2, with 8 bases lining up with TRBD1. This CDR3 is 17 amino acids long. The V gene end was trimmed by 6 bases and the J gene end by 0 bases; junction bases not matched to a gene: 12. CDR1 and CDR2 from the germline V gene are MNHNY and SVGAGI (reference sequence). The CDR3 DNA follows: TGTGCCAGCAGAGACCAGGGGGCTATTGGAGCTAACTATGGCTACACCTTC. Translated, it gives CASRDQGAIGANYGYTF.

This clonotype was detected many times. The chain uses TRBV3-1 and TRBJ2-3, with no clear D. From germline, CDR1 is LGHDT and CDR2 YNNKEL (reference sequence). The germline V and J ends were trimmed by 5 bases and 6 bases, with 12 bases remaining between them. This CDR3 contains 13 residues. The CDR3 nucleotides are TGTGCCAGCAGCTCCGAAGCAGGCGATACGCAGTATTTT. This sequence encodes CASSSEAGDTQYF.

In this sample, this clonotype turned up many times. The CDR3 loop is CASSQDRIGEQFF. In DNA, the CDR3 is TGTGCCAGCAGCCAAGACCGCATTGGTGAGCAGTTCTTC. The V call is TRBV3-1, the J call TRBJ2-1; D is unresolved. Germline loops: CDR1 LGHDT, CDR2 YNNKEL (reference sequence). The CDR3 consists of 13 residues. V was trimmed by 0 bases and J by 9 bases, leaving 9 bases between them.

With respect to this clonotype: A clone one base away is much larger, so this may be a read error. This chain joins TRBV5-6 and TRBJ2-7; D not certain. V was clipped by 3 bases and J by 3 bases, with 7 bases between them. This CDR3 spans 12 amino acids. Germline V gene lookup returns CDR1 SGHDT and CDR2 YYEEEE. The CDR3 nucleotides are TGTGCCAGCAGCTGGTTTGGCTACGAGCAGTACTTC. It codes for CASSWFGYEQYF.

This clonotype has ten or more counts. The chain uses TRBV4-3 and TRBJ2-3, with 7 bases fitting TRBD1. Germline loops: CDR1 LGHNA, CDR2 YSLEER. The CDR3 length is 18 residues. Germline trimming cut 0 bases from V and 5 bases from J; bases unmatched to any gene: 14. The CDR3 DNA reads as TGCGCCAGCAGCCAAGATCCGAGGGGGCCTAGGGTAAAAGATACGCAGTATTTT. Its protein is CASSQDPRGPRVKDTQYF.

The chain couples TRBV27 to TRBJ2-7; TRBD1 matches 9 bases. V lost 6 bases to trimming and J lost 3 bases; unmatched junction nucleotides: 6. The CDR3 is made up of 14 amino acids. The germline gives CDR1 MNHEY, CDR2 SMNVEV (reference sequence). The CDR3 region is CASSRDRVVYEQYF. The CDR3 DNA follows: TGTGCCAGCAGCCGGGACAGGGTAGTCTACGAGCAGTACTTC.

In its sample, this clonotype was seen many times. The CDR3 bases are TGTGCCAGCAGTTTAGCGCTGACAGGGTATAATTCACCCCTCCACTTT. The encoded protein is CASSLALTGYNSPLHF. The rearrangement uses TRBV12-3 or TRBV12-4 and TRBJ1-6; 7 bases are a match to TRBD1. This CDR3 comprises 16 residues. Unmatched junction bases numbered 3, after V lost 0 bases and J lost 4 bases.

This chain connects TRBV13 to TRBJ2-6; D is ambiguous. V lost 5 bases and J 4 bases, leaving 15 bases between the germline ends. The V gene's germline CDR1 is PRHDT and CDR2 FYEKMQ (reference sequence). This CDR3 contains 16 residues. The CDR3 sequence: CASSKQRESGANVLTF. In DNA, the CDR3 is TGTGCCAGCAGCAAACAGCGAGAGTCCGGGGCCAACGTCCTGACTTTC. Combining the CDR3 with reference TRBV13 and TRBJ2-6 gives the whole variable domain AAGVIQSPRHLIKEKRETATLKCYPIPRHDTVYWYQQGPGQDPQFLISFYEKMQSDKGSIPDRFSAQQFSDYHSELNMSSLELGDSALYFCASSKQRESGANVLTFGAGSRLTVL.

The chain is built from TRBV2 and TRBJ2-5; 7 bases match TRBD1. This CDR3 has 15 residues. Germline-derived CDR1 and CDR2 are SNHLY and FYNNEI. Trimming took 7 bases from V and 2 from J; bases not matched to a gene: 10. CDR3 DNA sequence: TGTGCCAGCACGGAAACAGGGGCACGTCAAGAGACCCAGTACTTC. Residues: CASTETGARQETQYF.

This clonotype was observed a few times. Here the CDR3 reads CASSLDRIWGYEQYF. CDR3 DNA: TGTGCCAGCAGCTTAGACCGTATATGGGGCTACGAGCAGTACTTC. The chain recombines TRBV11-2 with TRBJ2-7, with unresolved D. The V gene lost 0 bases and the J gene lost 3 bases, with 12 bases spanning the gap. The CDR3 extends over 15 amino acids. CDR1 and CDR2 from the germline V gene are SGHAT and FQNNGV.

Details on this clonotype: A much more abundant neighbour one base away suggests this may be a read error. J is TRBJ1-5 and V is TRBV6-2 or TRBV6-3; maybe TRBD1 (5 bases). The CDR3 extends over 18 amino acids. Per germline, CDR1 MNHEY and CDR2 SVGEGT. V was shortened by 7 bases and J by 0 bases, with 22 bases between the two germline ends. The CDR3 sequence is CASTERDPLSISNQPQHF. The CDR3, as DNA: TGTGCCAGCACCGAACGGGACCCCCTTTCTATTAGCAATCAGCCCCAGCATTTT.

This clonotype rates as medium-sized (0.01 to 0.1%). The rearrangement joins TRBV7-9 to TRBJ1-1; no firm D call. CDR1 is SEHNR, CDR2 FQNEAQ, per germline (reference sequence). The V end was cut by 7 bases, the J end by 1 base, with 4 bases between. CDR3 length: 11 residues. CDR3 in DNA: TGTGCCAGCACCACGAACACTGAAGCTTTCTTT. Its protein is CASTTNTEAFF. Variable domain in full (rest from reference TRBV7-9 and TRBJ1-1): DTGVSQNPRHKITKRGQNVTFRCDPISEHNRLYWYRQTLGQGPEFLTYFQNEAQLEKSRLLSDRFSAERPKGSFSTLEIQRTEQGDSAMYLCASTTNTEAFFGQGTRLTVV.

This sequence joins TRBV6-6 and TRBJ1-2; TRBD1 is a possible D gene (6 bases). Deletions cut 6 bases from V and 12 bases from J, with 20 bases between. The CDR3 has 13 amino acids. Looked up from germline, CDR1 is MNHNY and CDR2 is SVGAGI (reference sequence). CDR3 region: CASRLGGGHQHTF. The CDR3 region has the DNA TGTGCCAGCAGGCTGGGCGGGGGCCACCAACACACCTTC.

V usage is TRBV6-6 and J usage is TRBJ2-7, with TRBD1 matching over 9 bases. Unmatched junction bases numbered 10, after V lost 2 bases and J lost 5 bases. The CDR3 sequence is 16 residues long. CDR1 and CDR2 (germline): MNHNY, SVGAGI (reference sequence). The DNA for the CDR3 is TGTGCCAGCAGTTACACCTCCGGGACAGGGTACCACGAGCAGTACTTC. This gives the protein CASSYTSGTGYHEQYF.

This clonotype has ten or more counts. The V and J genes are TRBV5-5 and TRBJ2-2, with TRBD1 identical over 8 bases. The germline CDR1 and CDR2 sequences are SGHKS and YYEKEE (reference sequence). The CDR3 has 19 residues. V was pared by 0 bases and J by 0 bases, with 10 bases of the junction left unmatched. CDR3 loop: CASSLGAGGFQTNTGELFF. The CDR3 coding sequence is TGTGCCAGCAGCTTGGGGGCAGGGGGCTTCCAAACGAACACCGGGGAGCTGTTTTTT.

The CDR3 DNA sequence: TGTGCCGCTCGGGAGTTCAGCACAGATACGCAGTATTTT. Its protein product is CAAREFSTDTQYF. The chain combines TRBV10-3 with TRBJ2-3; a possible D gene is TRBD2 (6 bases). Trimming stripped 11 bases from V and 0 bases from J, with 12 bases between. Germline V gene lookup returns CDR1 ENHRY and CDR2 SYGVKD. The CDR3 spans 13 residues.

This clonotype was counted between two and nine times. CDR3 residues: CASSLFGRGNTEAFF. The CDR3 DNA reads TGTGCCAGCAGCTTATTTGGACGGGGAAACACTGAAGCTTTCTTT. This chain uses TRBV7-9 with TRBJ1-1; D remains unclear. This CDR3 comprises 15 residues. V was clipped by 2 bases and J by 2 bases, with 12 bases between them. Germline V gene lookup returns CDR1 SEHNR and CDR2 FQNEAQ (reference sequence).